This section outlines one T cell receptor (beta chain) sequence together with its context. This sample stems from a study of blood T cell repertoires in COVID-19. Turning to the study itself: Both acute and convalescent COVID-19 samples were obtained from the United States, Italy and Spain. PBMCs, B-cell-depleted T cells, or T cells were the source of the cDNA or gDNA that made up the material.

In the original processing: Estimation of nucleated cell counts was performed using reference gene primer amplification. The assay was immunoSEQ multiplex PCR, and TCRdb's table has in-frame clones only and misses some. D and trimming were read from the DNA, whereas the V and J calls and clone size are those reported in that table. The sample consists of 150,000 to 200,000 clones, around 86% of them appearing once. V was pared by 8 bases and J by 4 bases, with 14 bases between. Germline values: CDR1 SGHNT, CDR2 YYREEE (reference sequence). The CDR3 extends over 13 amino acids. The chain is built from TRBV5-4 and TRBJ2-3; tentatively, D is TRBD1 (5 bases). The TCR sequence derives from a woman aged 80 or over in a cohort sampled during active or convalescent COVID-19. Material: peripheral blood. CDR3 protein: CASRPIGADTQYF. In nucleotides, the CDR3 is TGTGCCAGTCGGCCAATAGGGGCAGATACGCAGTATTTT.